Here is one T cell receptor beta chain with its context. No antigen is known for it. Assay used: immunoSEQ multiplex PCR; TCRdb lists only in-frame clones, some missing. The table lists tens of thousands of clones, around 92% of them singletons. The sample comes from a study of graft-versus-host responses after intestinal transplantation. Study background: In this cohort, recipients had multivisceral, liver-intestinal, or isolated intestinal transplants. Recipients across the board were started on anti-thymocyte globulin induction, then kept on tacrolimus and steroids for approximately three years.

Study-level results: Early post-transplant falls in HvG clones accompanied the peak levels of circulating GvH clones.

V shed 0 bases, J shed 8 bases, and the junction held 5 bases outside the gene matches. The CDR3 length is 15 residues. The germline V gene has CDR1 SGHRS and CDR2 YFSETQ. Source: PBMCs, taken about 250 days after intestinal transplant. The chain carries TRBV5-1 and TRBJ2-1, with 10 bases that match TRBD2. The sequence was obtained from a human patient who received an intestinal transplant, so some T cells may come from the graft donor. CDR3 DNA: TGCGCCAGCAGCTTGGTAGCGGGAGGAAGCGATGAGCAGTTCTTC. This translates into CASSLVAGGSDEQFF. Using reference TRBV5-1 and TRBJ2-1 for the parts outside the CDR3, the full variable domain is KAGVTQTPRYLIKTRGQQVTLSCSPISGHRSVSWYQQTPGQGLQFLFEYFSETQRNKGNFPGRFSGRQFSNSRSEMNVSTLELGDSALYLCASSLVAGGSDEQFFGPGTRLTVL.